This section outlines one T cell receptor (beta chain) sequence together with its context. This clone was picked up a small number of times. Its antigen remains undetermined. The input lacks base qualities; no much larger clone sits a single base away. Healthy HIV-negative adults with no recently reported acute infections or vaccinations were included as donors. Only Caucasian adults living in Nashville, Tennessee, USA were represented among the donors. Magnetic negative selection was used to enrich CD4+ T cells, after which naive cells were positively selected on CD45RA and the negative fraction became the memory subset. Blood was collected by leukapheresis, and PBMCs were isolated by Ficoll-Histopaque density gradient centrifugation and then cryopreserved in liquid nitrogen vapor phase. Purity and quantity of every magnetically sorted T cell population were checked by analytical flow cytometry. Genomic DNA was isolated from each sorted fraction and quantified by UV absorbance on a Nanodrop 2000c.

This specimen comes from a study of shared clonotypes between healthy human individuals (dated by TCRdb to between 2020 and 2021). About the full investigation: The cohort comprised two women and a few men aged 18 to 49 years. For each donor, CD4 naive and CD4 memory were each given three plates, CD8 naive was given two plates, and CD8 memory was given one plate. To estimate repertoire size and how much clonotypes are shared between individuals, the study performed deep sequencing of blood TCR repertoires from roughly five healthy adults. To increase sequencing depth and limit assay-specific biases, TCR repertoire library preparation and sequencing were carried out by different laboratories using diverse techniques. Per donor, leukapheresis produced somewhere between about 0.8 and 9 billion PBMCs.

Using the deep immunoSEQ assay, multiplex PCR amplified TCR CDR3 regions from genomic DNA. Extracted genomic DNA from each cell subset was distributed evenly across all wells of several immunoSEQ 96-well plates, and each plate was treated as a replicate. For sorted subsets, each replicate PCR was loaded with 150 to 250 ng genomic DNA, equivalent to some 31,000 T cell genomes. Purified libraries were measured with a Qubit 3.0 fluorometer, size-checked on a Bioanalyzer 2100, and measured again with the KAPA Library Quantification kit. Every immunoSEQ 96-well plate was sequenced on a dedicated single-read 150-cycle Illumina NextSeq 550 flow cell. On the authors' methods: The immunoSEQ output contained only junctional sequences without quality scores, so filtering could not match that applied to full-length reads. Sequences were annotated with PyIR, a Python wrapper for IgBLAST v1.9, and V/J genes and CDR3 were assigned using IMGT germline references. Reads with weak V/J assignments (E-value above 1e-6), missing CDR3, stop codons, out-of-frame junctions, or ambiguous translated residues were removed. V3J clonotypes were defined as sequences sharing the same inferred V gene, J gene, and CDR3 amino acid sequence. Percentage overlap between repertoires was calculated by dividing the number of shared unique clonotypes by the size of the smaller repertoire. RTK rarefaction, the Chao1 estimator, and Recon v2.1 estimates of unobserved clonotypes were used to assess repertoire richness. OLGA was used to compute generation probabilities for all TCRbeta clonotypes that the gDNA method yielded from a few donors. Drawn from immuneACCESS, this table holds only the in-frame rearrangements with V and J called that TCRdb kept. Clones are partly lost; checked studies trace under half to an unresolved V gene and leave the rest unexplained. V, J and clone size were drawn from that table, and D and trimming were deduced from the DNA. The table for this sample lists around 980,000 clones; more than 75% of them were counted only once. More than 0.55% of the sample belongs to the ten largest clones.

The CDR3 covers 16 residues, taking in both the cysteine and the phenylalanine. The kept DNA is CDR3 alone, 48 bases in frame from the first base. As encoded in the germline V gene (reference sequence), CDR1 is SGHNT while CDR2 is YYREEE. A distance of 17 bases separates the germline ends of V and J, which lose 4 bases and 0 bases respectively. Summary of the overall study and its limitations: Across four donors, approximately 4.9% of naive CD4, approximately 4% of naive CD8, 2.3% of memory CD4, and roughly 0.41% of memory CD8 clonotypes were shared. Compared with non-shared clonotypes, clonotypes shared by all four sorted-subset donors had higher generation probabilities. Sampling was restricted to blood, and TCR repertoires in tissue are likely to differ from TCR repertoires in blood. Larger estimated clonotype richness was generally found for naive subsets than for memory subsets. The small number of donors limited the genetic and exposure-history diversity represented. Pairwise subsampling led to the expectation that sequencing depth would affect the degree of clonotype sharing among donors. Even with the large sequencing depth, rarefaction of the sorted-subset datasets indicated that sequencing was incomplete.

The rearranged chain carries TRBV5-4 and TRBJ2-7; the D segment might be TRBD1 or TRBD2, since each matches 6 bases. The source is a young man in good health. Some clones in this sample may be carry-over from other donors' samples. The sample comprised memory CD4+ T cells from PBMCs. The cell subset or site label here, explained by the study, means: CD45RA-negative fraction. The DNA sequence is given as TGTGCCAGCAGCCCAGGGGCGGGGCGAGGCTCCTACGAGCAGTACTTC. Translated, this is CASSPGAGRGSYEQYF.